These 27 T cell receptor beta chains originate from one sample sequenced in a study of CD8+CD57+ T cells in acquired aplastic anemia (dated by TCRdb to the late 2010s). Patients chosen for sequencing had shown expansion of CD8+CD57+ cells by flow cytometry. Sequencing used an Illumina HiSeq 2000. Genomic DNA was used as template for profiling of TCR beta VDJ combinations and CDR3 sequences. In TCRdb, the public reads were trimmed at Q25 with fastp and aligned with MiXCR, with productive beta chains retained. Each record represents a unique CDR3 protein, reported with the most common genes and DNA among its rows. Within this sample are more than 250,000 distinct CDR3 sequences, with around 82% of them counted one time only. 42% of the sample lies in the top ten. The sample comprised sorted CD4+, CD8+, or CD8+CD57+ T cells (not recorded which) from PBMCs. These receptors were taken from a human donor with aplastic anemia.

This clonotype appeared many times. V and J are TRBV11-3 and TRBJ2-5; perhaps D is TRBD1 or TRBD2 (5 bases each). V was pared by 3 bases and J by 5 bases, with 16 bases between. From germline, CDR1 is SGHNT and CDR2 YENEEA. CDR3 length: 15 amino acids. CDR3 amino acids: CASSFSIEGLETQYF. The CDR3 DNA reads as TGTGCCAGCAGCTTCAGTATTGAGGGGTTGGAGACCCAGTACTTC.

A word on this clonotype: Because the CDR3's place on the DNA is in doubt, the DNA is left out and the CDR3 is given as listed by TCRdb. This rearrangement joins TRBV7-3 to TRBJ2-7; TRBD2, the D gene given by the table, was not confirmed from the DNA. The CDR3 is 15 residues long, ends included. Germline V lookup: CDR1 SGHTA, CDR2 FQGTGA. The CDR3 is CASSLSRATSSTSYV.

V is TRBV20-1 and J is TRBJ2-7; D is unclear. The CDR3 extends over 14 amino acids. Between the trimmed V and J ends, which lost 0 bases and 5 bases, there was a span of 14 bases. Germline assignment: CDR1 DFQATT and CDR2 SNEGSKA (reference sequence). The CDR3 reads CSARDRDKRDEQYF. CDR3 DNA sequence: TGCAGTGCTAGAGACAGAGACAAGAGAGACGAGCAGTACTTC.

This clonotype was seen more than once but under ten times. The rearrangement joins TRBV5-1 to TRBJ2-3, with 12 nucleotides matching TRBD2. The CDR3 is 13 amino acids. CDR1 is SGHRS, CDR2 YFSETQ, per germline. The J segment lost 9 bases and the V segment lost 3 bases, leaving 2 bases of the junction unmatched. The CDR3 spells CASSSTSGGTQYF. The CDR3 DNA is TGCGCCAGCAGCTCAACTAGCGGGGGGACGCAGTATTTT.

The chain joins TRBV11-3 to TRBJ2-5; possible D gene TRBD2, 5 bases. CDR3 length equals 12 residues. The V and J ends lost 5 bases and 7 bases respectively, with 11 bases between them. Germline V CDR1 and CDR2: SGHNT, YENEEA. The CDR3 nucleotides read TGTGCCAGCAGCGGGGAGCTGGCGACCCAGTACTTC. Protein sequence: CASSGELATQYF. Full variable domain (missing parts from reference TRBV11-3 and TRBJ2-5): EAGVVQSPRYKIIEKKQPVAFWCNPISGHNTLYWYLQNLGQGPELLIRYENEEAVDDSQLPKDRFSAERLKGVDSTLKIQPAELGDSAVYLCASSGELATQYFGPGTRLLVL.

The chain couples TRBV2 to TRBJ2-7; D is tentatively TRBD1 or TRBD2 (5 bases each). In germline, CDR1 is SNHLY, CDR2 FYNNEI. The CDR3 totals 15 residues. V was cut by 4 bases and J by 5 bases, with 18 bases left in between. The CDR3 reads CASSADTGTWDEQYF. As DNA, the CDR3 is TGTGCCAGCAGTGCAGATACCGGGACCTGGGACGAGCAGTACTTC.

With respect to this clonotype: The CDR3 does not close with the conserved phenylalanine or tryptophan, likely indicating a read error. The DNA is left out, because the CDR3 cannot be placed on it with certainty; the CDR3 is given as TCRdb lists it. This chain's CDR3 is CASSVHHGPTQNH. V is TRBV7-6 and J is TRBJ1-5. The germline V gene has CDR1 SGHVS and CDR2 FNYEAQ. The CDR3 extends over 13 residues, inclusive of both ends.

The chain recombines TRBV19 with TRBJ2-1; a possible D gene is TRBD2 (5 bases). The CDR3 is 16 residues long. Trimming stripped 1 base from V and 10 bases from J, with 20 bases between. Germline CDR1 and CDR2: LNHDA and SQIVND (reference sequence). Here the CDR3 reads CASSIGSGAYNEEQFF. The CDR3 DNA sequence: TGTGCCAGTAGTATAGGGAGCGGAGCCTACAATGAGGAGCAGTTCTTC.

Regarding this clonotype: A read error may produce the germline difference seen at one junction end. The J gene is TRBJ1-2, the V gene TRBV7-8; D not certain. The J call may be wrong; the DNA end is better matched by TRBJ2-7. There are 14 residues in the CDR3. CDR1 SGHVS and CDR2 FQNEAQ come from the germline V gene. DNA of the CDR3: TGTGCCACCAGCTTCCCGGGCCGTCCCGACACGCAGTACTTC. This codes for CATSFPGRPDTQYF.

This chain connects TRBV6-9 to TRBJ2-3; 13 bases are a match to TRBD2. Germline loops: CDR1 MNHGY, CDR2 SVAAGI. The J segment lost 1 base and the V segment lost 2 bases, leaving 15 bases of the junction unmatched. This CDR3 has 21 residues. CDR3 DNA sequence: TGTGCCAGCAGTTATAGAGGGTCAGGGACTAGCGGGGACGGGGGCACAGATACGCAGTATTTT. Translation gives CASSYRGSGTSGDGGTDTQYF.

In its sample, this clonotype was seen a few times. The J gene is TRBJ2-7, the V gene TRBV29-1, with 7 bases aligning to TRBD1. J was trimmed by 2 bases and V by 4 bases; bases with no gene match: 8. Germline loops: CDR1 SQVTM, CDR2 ANQGSEA. There are 14 residues in the CDR3. CDR3 bases: TGCAGCGTTGTGGGAGCCGGGACAGCCTACGAGCAGTACTTC. Translating gives CSVVGAGTAYEQYF.

Points on this clonotype: The DNA is left out, because the CDR3 cannot be placed on it with certainty; the CDR3 is given as TCRdb lists it. The chain carries TRBV7-9 and TRBJ1-1; the D call of TRBD1 is as the table states it, not checked on the DNA. The CDR3 is 16 residues long, ends included. Germline CDR1 is SEHNR and CDR2 is FQNEAQ (reference sequence). The CDR3 is CAGQGAREAQYFGAFF.

A note on this clonotype: This is likely a read error, given that the CDR3 carries no conserved phenylalanine or tryptophan at its end. The DNA is omitted, as the CDR3 cannot be located on it reliably, and the CDR3 follows TCRdb's listing. This sequence joins TRBV7-8 and TRBJ2-1; TRBD1 reflects the table's D call only, with no check against the DNA. Germline CDR1 is SGHVS and CDR2 is FQNEAQ. Including both end residues, the CDR3 is 13 amino acids long. CDR3 residues: CASSVGPIGTPLS.

On this clonotype itself: One end of the junction is discordant with germline, which a read error may explain. The chain carries TRBV7-9 and TRBJ2-1, with a weak D call TRBD1 (6 bases). This CDR3 contains 15 residues. Germline V gene lookup returns CDR1 SEHNR and CDR2 FQNEAQ (reference sequence). The chain's CDR3 is CASSLAVTGNTEEFF. Written as DNA, the CDR3 is TGTGCCAGCAGCCTAGCTGTGACAGGCAACACTGAAGAGTTCTTC.

With regard to this clonotype: Germline is not matched at one junction end, which may reflect a read error. The genes are TRBV11-3 and TRBJ2-7, with D perhaps TRBD1 (5 bases). CDR1 SGHNT and CDR2 YENEEA come from the germline V gene. CDR3 length: 14 residues. The CDR3 DNA reads as TGTGCCACCAGCTGCCGGGTGACAGCCTACGAGCAGTACTTC. Protein: CATSCRVTAYEQYF.

V gene TRBV19 combines with J gene TRBJ2-1; D is perhaps TRBD1 (6 bases). CDR1 and CDR2 (germline): LNHDA, SQIVND (reference sequence). CDR3 length: 15 residues. V lost 6 bases, J lost 2 bases, and 14 bases lay in between. DNA of the CDR3: TGTGCCAGTAGAATACCGGACAGCGCCTACAATGAGCAGTTCTTC. Its translation: CASRIPDSAYNEQFF.

For this clonotype: Germline is not matched at one junction end, which may reflect a read error. The chain couples TRBV11-1 to TRBJ2-5; D not certain. This CDR3 has 14 residues. In germline, CDR1 is SGHAT, CDR2 FQDESV (reference sequence). In DNA, the CDR3 is TGTGCCACCAGCCGAGGCACAAAGAAAGAGACCCAGTACTTC. This codes for CATSRGTKKETQYF.

This clonotype has a single count. The chain uses TRBV15 and TRBJ1-5, with TRBD1 as a possible D gene (6 bases). Trimming pared 0 bases from V and 3 bases from J, leaving 18 bases between. CDR3 length: 18 amino acids. Per germline, CDR1 LNHNV and CDR2 YYDKDF (reference sequence). The CDR3: CATSRDSLGGRYNQPQHF. CDR3 sequence (DNA): TGTGCCACCAGCAGAGATAGTTTAGGGGGGCGATACAATCAGCCCCAGCATTTT.

The chain links TRBV7-9 to TRBJ1-1; a possible D gene is TRBD1 (5 bases). The length of the CDR3 is 15 residues. V lost 3 bases, J lost 3 bases, and 14 bases lay in between. Germline CDR1 SEHNR, CDR2 FQNEAQ (reference sequence). CDR3 loop: CASSFHLRGDTEAFF. CDR3 in DNA: TGTGCCAGCAGCTTTCATCTAAGAGGGGACACTGAAGCTTTCTTT.

V gene TRBV19 combines with J gene TRBJ2-2; possibly TRBD1 or TRBD2 for D (5 bases each). Germline CDR1 LNHDA, CDR2 SQIVND (reference sequence). CDR3 size: 15 residues. V lost 3 bases and J 1 base, leaving 9 bases between the germline ends. The CDR3 DNA follows: TGTGCCAGTAGTATCCGGGACGGGAACACCGGGGAGCTGTTTTTT. Encoded protein: CASSIRDGNTGELFF.

Concerning this clonotype itself: Given the absence of the conserved phenylalanine or tryptophan at the CDR3 end, a read error is likely. The limits of the CDR3 on the DNA are not certain, so only TCRdb's listed CDR3 is given. The rearrangement joins TRBV2 to TRBJ2-1; TRBD1 is the table's D call and was not checked against the DNA. CDR1 and CDR2 (germline): SNHLY, FYNNEI. The CDR3 is made up of 16 amino acids, end residues included. The CDR3 is CASGDGGTDTQDFGLG.

The rearrangement uses TRBV7-8 and TRBJ2-2, with D maybe TRBD2 (6 bases). This CDR3 region has 16 residues. Germline values: CDR1 SGHVS, CDR2 FQNEAQ. Trimming took 4 bases from V and 14 from J, leaving 26 bases between them. CDR3 DNA: TGTGCCAGCAGCTCACCGGAGGGGCGGAGCTGGAGATACCTGTTTTTT. It translates to CASSSPEGRSWRYLFF.

This clonotype was seen once. Germline is not matched at one junction end, which may reflect a read error. The V gene is TRBV19, the J gene TRBJ1-4; D is perhaps TRBD1 (6 bases). CDR1 is LNHDA and CDR2 is SQIVND in the germline V gene (reference sequence). The CDR3 spans 15 residues. CDR3 sequence: CASSIASGGYDKQFF. The DNA of the CDR3 is TGTGCCAGTAGTATAGCTAGCGGGGGCTATGATAAACAGTTCTTT.

This sequence joins TRBV7-9 and TRBJ1-1; no firm D call. V was trimmed by 3 bases and J by 1 base, leaving 9 bases between them. The CDR3 has 14 residues. Germline V gene data show CDR1 as SEHNR and CDR2 as FQNEAQ (reference sequence). CDR3: CASSLRVRNTEAFF. In nucleotides, the CDR3 is TGTGCCAGCAGCTTGAGGGTCAGGAACACTGAAGCTTTCTTT.

J is TRBJ2-1 and V is TRBV7-2, with 7 bases that match TRBD2. V was clipped by 2 bases and J by 13 bases; unmatched bases: 17. Germline values: CDR1 SGHTA, CDR2 FQGNSA. The CDR3 has 16 residues. The DNA of the CDR3 is TGTGCCAGCAGCTTACAAAGCTGCCGGGGGAGGGGTAAACAGTTCTTC. This sequence encodes CASSLQSCRGRGKQFF.

The rearrangement links TRBV7-4 to TRBJ1-5; D not resolved. V lost 5 bases and J lost 16, with 27 bases in between. CDR3 length equals 15 residues. Germline loops: CDR1 SGHVT, CDR2 SQSDAQ. The CDR3 DNA reads as TGTGCCAGCAGCCAAGGGCCGGGTCAGCCTCAGCATTTTCATTTT. Its protein product is CASSQGPGQPQHFHF. The variable domain in full, completed from reference TRBV7-4 and TRBJ1-5, reads GAGVSQSPRYKVAKRGRDVALRCDSISGHVTLYWYRQTLGQGSEVLTYSQSDAQRDKSGRPSGRFSAERPERSVSTLKIQRTEQGDSAVYLCASSQGPGQPQHFHFGDGTRLSIL.

A word on this clonotype: No DNA is shown, since the ends of the CDR3 on it are uncertain; the CDR3 is the one TCRdb lists. This chain joins TRBV9 and TRBJ2-3. The CDR3 is 13 amino acids in total, end residues counted. Germline lookup yields CDR1 SGDLS and CDR2 YYNGEE. The CDR3 is CASSVGSTTQYFF.